Listed here are 13 T cell receptor beta chains from one sample, sequenced in a study of technical replicates of blood from a handful of donors. Profiled with immunoSEQ multiplex PCR; TCRdb holds only in-frame clones, not every one. Among about 88,000 clones listed, approximately 90% were seen once. The sample taken for sequencing was T cells isolated from PBMCs. These receptors originate from a human donor in good health.

This rearrangement joins TRBV4-1 to TRBJ2-7, with a weak D call TRBD1 (5 bases). CDR1 and CDR2 (germline): MGHRA, YSYEKL. This CDR3 has 13 amino acids. The V and J ends lost 3 bases and 6 bases respectively, with 12 bases between them. In nucleotides, the CDR3 is TGCGCCAGCAGCCAGGCAGGGTTGTTCGAGCAGTACTTC. The encoded protein is CASSQAGLFEQYF.

The J gene is TRBJ2-1, the V gene TRBV9, with a weak D call TRBD1 (6 bases). This CDR3 comprises 16 residues. Trimming removed 0 bases from V and 8 bases from J, with 18 bases in between. Looked up from germline, CDR1 is SGDLS and CDR2 is YYNGEE. CDR3 bases: TGTGCCAGCAGCGTAGGGCTGGGGGCAGATGAGGATGAGCAGTTCTTC. This sequence encodes CASSVGLGADEDEQFF.

The chain links TRBV5-6 to TRBJ1-5; 8 positions agree with TRBD1. The CDR3 is 15 amino acids. Germline V gene sequence: CDR1 SGHDT, CDR2 YYEEEE. Trimming took 2 bases from V and 3 from J; bases not matched to a gene: 4. The CDR3 region has the DNA TGTGCCAGCAGCTTACAGGGGGTCCCCAATCAGCCCCAGCATTTT. Its protein is CASSLQGVPNQPQHF.

This chain uses TRBV2 with TRBJ2-1; no reliable D call. Germline CDR1 SNHLY, CDR2 FYNNEI. CDR3 length: 13 residues. The germline V and J ends were trimmed by 3 bases and 9 bases, with 12 bases remaining between them. CDR3 sequence: CASSEETVREQFF. For the CDR3, the DNA is TGTGCCAGCAGTGAGGAGACGGTGCGTGAGCAGTTCTTC.

The chain is built from TRBV28 and TRBJ1-1, with TRBD1 as a possible D gene (6 bases). V lost 6 bases to trimming and J lost 4 bases, with 15 bases between them. CDR3 length equals 14 residues. Germline values: CDR1 MDHEN, CDR2 SYDVKM. Here the CDR3 reads CASRETDRITEAFF. The CDR3 DNA reads TGTGCCAGCAGGGAGACGGACAGAATCACTGAAGCTTTCTTT.

The chain carries TRBV7-3 and TRBJ2-5; 7 bases map to TRBD1. Germline V gives CDR1 SGHTA, CDR2 FQGTGA. This CDR3 comprises 13 residues. J gave up 1 base and V 5 bases, and 1 base lay outside the gene matches. In DNA, the CDR3 is TGTGCCAGCAGCCGGGACAGCCAAGAGACCCAGTACTTC. Translating gives CASSRDSQETQYF.

This chain links TRBV30 with TRBJ1-6; maybe TRBD1 (6 bases). The CDR3 loop spans 14 amino acids. Looked up from germline, CDR1 is GTSNPN and CDR2 is SVGIG (reference sequence). V was cut by 5 bases and J by 8 bases, with 16 bases left in between. The chain's CDR3 is CAWEQGEGDSPLHF. The CDR3 coding sequence is TGTGCCTGGGAACAGGGAGAAGGAGATTCACCCCTCCACTTT. The variable domain in full, with the rest retrieved from reference TRBV30 and TRBJ1-6, is SQTIHQWPATLVQPVGSPLSLECTVEGTSNPNLYWYRQAAGRGLQLLFYSVGIGQISSEVPQNLSASRPQDRQFILSSKKLLLSDSGFYLCAWEQGEGDSPLHFGNGTRLTVT.

This chain links TRBV2 with TRBJ2-1, with D possibly matching TRBD2 (5 bases). The CDR3 is made up of 14 amino acids. With 2 bases removed from V and 0 bases from J, the gap between germline ends came to 5 bases. Germline loops: CDR1 SNHLY, CDR2 FYNNEI. CDR3 sequence: CASSETSSYNEQFF. DNA for the CDR3: TGTGCCAGCAGTGAAACTAGCTCCTACAATGAGCAGTTCTTC.

This chain links TRBV25-1 with TRBJ2-1, with 8 bases identical to TRBD2. CDR3 length equals 15 residues. Per germline, CDR1 MGHDK and CDR2 SYGVNS. The trim removed 6 bases at V and 4 bases at J, leaving 8 bases unmatched. This chain's CDR3 is CASSPGTSGYNEQFF. The CDR3 DNA is TGTGCCAGCAGCCCCGGGACTAGTGGATACAATGAGCAGTTCTTC.

The chain couples TRBV6-1 to TRBJ1-5; the D gene is possibly TRBD1 (5 bases). Deletions cut 4 bases from V and 0 bases from J, with 10 bases between. Germline V gene data show CDR1 as MNHNS and CDR2 as SASEGT. The CDR3 runs to 15 residues. CDR3 in amino acids: CASSVAGYSNQPQHF. The CDR3 DNA is TGTGCCAGCAGTGTGGCAGGGTATAGCAATCAGCCCCAGCATTTT.

The chain uses TRBV5-4 and TRBJ1-1; 8 nucleotides line up with TRBD1. CDR3 length: 13 residues. The ends lost 5 bases at V and 4 bases at J; junction bases unmatched: 4. Germline V gene lookup returns CDR1 SGHNT and CDR2 YYREEE (reference sequence). The CDR3: CASRQTGVTEAFF. CDR3 sequence (DNA): TGTGCCAGCAGGCAGACAGGGGTCACTGAAGCTTTCTTT.

This clone came up once. The gene calls are TRBV12-5 and TRBJ1-5; D gene uncertain. Deletions cut 5 bases from V and 1 base from J, with 9 bases between. The germline V gene has CDR1 LGHNT and CDR2 FRNRAP. The CDR3 spans 14 residues. The CDR3 DNA sequence: TGTGCTAGTGGTCCGGGTGACAGCAATCAGCCCCAGCATTTT. Translated: CASGPGDSNQPQHF.

This clone came up once. V usage is TRBV30 and J usage is TRBJ2-7, with TRBD1 identical over 10 bases. The CDR3 runs 15 residues. V lost 1 base, J lost 3 bases, and 6 bases stayed unmatched. In germline, CDR1 is GTSNPN, CDR2 SVGIG (reference sequence). CDR3 sequence reads: CAWSGGQGVIYEQYF. In nucleotides, the CDR3 is TGTGCCTGGAGTGGCGGACAGGGGGTCATCTACGAGCAGTACTTC.